This TCR beta chain was profiled in a study of human T cells and chemical hapten exposure. Study-wide background: Patch tests applied 0.01% DPC to the upper back and were scored after 6 days. Study conclusions and caveats: With regard to DPC sensitization, TCRs above 1 in 1000 frequency did not change.

This clonotype was seen ten or more times. Its antigen is currently unknown. TCRdb re-analysed the RACE reads in MiXCR, keeping a single row per CDR3 protein. The table lists 350,000 to 450,000 distinct CDR3 sequences, 5.1% of them singletons. Time point given: pre-sensitization, week 0. Treatment reported: therapeutic diphenylcyclopropenone sensitization with weekly scalp DPC. Whole blood that had not been fractionated was the source of extracted total RNA. From germline, CDR1 is SEHNR and CDR2 FQNEAQ (reference sequence). V trimming: 4 bases; J trimming: 1 base; junction bases outside the gene matches: 7. CDR3 length equals 16 residues.

The chain is built from TRBV7-9 and TRBJ2-3; 8 bases line up with TRBD1. The sequence was collected from a woman between 50 and 59 years old with alopecia areata. Some clones in this sample may be carry-over from other donors' samples. The starting material was whole blood, obtained in connection with sensitization to the hapten diphenylcyclopropenone (DPC). The CDR3 region has the DNA TGTGCCAGCAGCTCCCCAGGGGGCGATGGCACAGATACGCAGTATTTT. Protein sequence: CASSSPGGDGTDTQYF.